This T cell receptor beta chain was obtained from a study of blood T cell repertoires in COVID-19. Germline trimming cut 4 bases from V and 7 bases from J; bases unmatched to any gene: 8. CDR1 and CDR2 from the germline V gene are SGHRS and YFSETQ. The length of the CDR3 is 15 residues. The table came from immunoSEQ multiplex PCR; TCRdb's copy has only in-frame clones and leaves some out. The sample contains roughly 130,000 clones, approximately 90% of which appear only once. The sample taken for sequencing was peripheral blood. The V gene is TRBV5-1, the J gene TRBJ1-2; 12 positions agree with TRBD1. The clonotype was recovered from a human donor with COVID-19, enrolled during active disease. The donor label of this sample is uncertain. CDR3 in amino acids: CASSAPGQGAPGYTF. The DNA for the CDR3 is TGCGCCAGCAGCGCTCCGGGACAGGGGGCGCCTGGCTACACCTTC.